This TCR beta chain comes out of a study of control samples from healthy donors and cancer patients. The assay was immunoSEQ multiplex PCR, and TCRdb's table has in-frame clones only and misses some. The repertoire has about 75,000 clones, 94% of them found once; the top ten carry 6% to 8%. CDR3 length: 17 amino acids. The V and J ends lost 0 bases and 3 bases, in that order; junction bases with no gene match: 9. The sample comprised blood. The sequence was collected from a woman aged 40 to 49 in good health. V gene TRBV23-1 combines with J gene TRBJ2-3; 7 nucleotides align to TRBD1. TRBV23-1 is given ORF status, its function remaining uncertain. The CDR3 protein is CASSQSPTGESTDTQYF. Written as DNA, the CDR3 is TGCGCCAGCAGTCAATCGCCAACAGGGGAATCGACAGATACGCAGTATTTT.